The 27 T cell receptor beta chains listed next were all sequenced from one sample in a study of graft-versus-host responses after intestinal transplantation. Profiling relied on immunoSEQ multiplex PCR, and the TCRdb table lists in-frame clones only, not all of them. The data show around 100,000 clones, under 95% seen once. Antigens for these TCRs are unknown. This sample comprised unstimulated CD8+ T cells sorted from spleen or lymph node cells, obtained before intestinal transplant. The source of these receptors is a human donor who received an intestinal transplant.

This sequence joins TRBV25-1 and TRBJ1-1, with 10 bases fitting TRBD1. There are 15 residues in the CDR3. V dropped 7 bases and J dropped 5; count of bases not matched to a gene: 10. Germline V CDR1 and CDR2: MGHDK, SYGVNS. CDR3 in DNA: TGTGCCAGCACCCGAGGGGACAGGGGTGAAACTGAAGCTTTCTTT. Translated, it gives CASTRGDRGETEAFF.

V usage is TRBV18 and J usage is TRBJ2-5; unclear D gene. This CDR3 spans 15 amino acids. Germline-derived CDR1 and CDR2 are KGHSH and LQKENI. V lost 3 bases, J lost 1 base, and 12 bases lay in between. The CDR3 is CASSPGVQRQETQYF. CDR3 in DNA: TGTGCCAGCTCACCGGGCGTTCAGCGCCAAGAGACCCAGTACTTC.

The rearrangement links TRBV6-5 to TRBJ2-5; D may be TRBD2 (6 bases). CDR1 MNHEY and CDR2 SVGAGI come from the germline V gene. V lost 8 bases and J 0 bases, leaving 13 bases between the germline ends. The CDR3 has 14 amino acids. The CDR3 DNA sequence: TGTGCCAGCGGGACTCCTGTGTACCAAGAGACCCAGTACTTC. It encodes CASGTPVYQETQYF.

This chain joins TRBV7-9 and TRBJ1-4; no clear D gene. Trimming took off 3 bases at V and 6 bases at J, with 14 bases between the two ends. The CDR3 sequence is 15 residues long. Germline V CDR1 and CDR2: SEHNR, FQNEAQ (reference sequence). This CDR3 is CASSFAEGGDEKLFF. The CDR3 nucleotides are TGTGCCAGCAGCTTCGCCGAAGGCGGTGATGAAAAACTGTTTTTT.

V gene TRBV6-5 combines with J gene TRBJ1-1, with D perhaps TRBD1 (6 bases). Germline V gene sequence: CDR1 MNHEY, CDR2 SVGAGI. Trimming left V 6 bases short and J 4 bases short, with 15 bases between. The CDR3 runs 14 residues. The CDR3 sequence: CASSTGSGGTEAFF. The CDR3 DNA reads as TGTGCCAGCAGCACAGGGTCGGGGGGCACTGAAGCTTTCTTT.

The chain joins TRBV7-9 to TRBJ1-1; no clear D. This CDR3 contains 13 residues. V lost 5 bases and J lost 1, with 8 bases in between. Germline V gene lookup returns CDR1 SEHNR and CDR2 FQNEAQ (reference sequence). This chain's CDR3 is CASSGWENTEAFF. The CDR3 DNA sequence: TGTGCCAGCAGCGGCTGGGAGAACACTGAAGCTTTCTTT.

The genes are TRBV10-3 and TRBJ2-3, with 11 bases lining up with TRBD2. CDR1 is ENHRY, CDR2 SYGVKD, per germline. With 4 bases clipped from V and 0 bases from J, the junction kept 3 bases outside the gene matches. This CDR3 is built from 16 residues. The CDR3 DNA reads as TGTGCCATCAGTGGGGGACTAGCGGCTAGCACAGATACGCAGTATTTT. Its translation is CAISGGLAASTDTQYF.

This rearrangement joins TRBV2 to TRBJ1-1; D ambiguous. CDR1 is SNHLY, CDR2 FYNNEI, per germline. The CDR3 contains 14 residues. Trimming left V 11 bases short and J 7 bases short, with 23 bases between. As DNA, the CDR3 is TGTGCCGGCAACCCAGTTGGGGAGGTTGGTGAAGCTTTCTTT. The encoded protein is CAGNPVGEVGEAFF.

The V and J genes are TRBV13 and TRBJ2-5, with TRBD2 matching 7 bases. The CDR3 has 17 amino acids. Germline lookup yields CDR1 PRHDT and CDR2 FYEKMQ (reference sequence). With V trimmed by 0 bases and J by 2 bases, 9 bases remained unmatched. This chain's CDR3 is CASSLGPAGIHQETQYF. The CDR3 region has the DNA TGTGCCAGCAGCTTAGGCCCAGCGGGGATACATCAAGAGACCCAGTACTTC.

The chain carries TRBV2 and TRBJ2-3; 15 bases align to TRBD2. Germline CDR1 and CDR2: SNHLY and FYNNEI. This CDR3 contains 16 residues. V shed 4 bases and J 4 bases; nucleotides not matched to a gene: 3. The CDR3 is CASSGTSGGASDTQYF. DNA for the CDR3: TGTGCCAGCAGTGGGACTAGCGGGGGGGCCTCAGATACGCAGTATTTT.

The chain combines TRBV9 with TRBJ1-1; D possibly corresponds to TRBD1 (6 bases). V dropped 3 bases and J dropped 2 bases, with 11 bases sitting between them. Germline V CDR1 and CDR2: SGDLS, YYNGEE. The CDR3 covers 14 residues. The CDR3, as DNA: TGTGCCAGCAGCGGGGACACTTCCAACACTGAAGCTTTCTTT. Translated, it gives CASSGDTSNTEAFF.

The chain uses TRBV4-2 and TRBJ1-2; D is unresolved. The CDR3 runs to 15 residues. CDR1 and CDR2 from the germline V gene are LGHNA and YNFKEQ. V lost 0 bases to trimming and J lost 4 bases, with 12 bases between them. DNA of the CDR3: TGTGCCAGCAGCCAAGACGACGTATTACCCTATGGCTACACCTTC. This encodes CASSQDDVLPYGYTF.

In DNA, the CDR3 is TGTGCCAGCAGACTTGGGATGAGCTCCTACGAGCAGTACTTC. Translation: CASRLGMSSYEQYF. The genes are TRBV4-2 and TRBJ2-7; D ambiguous. Germline V gene sequence: CDR1 LGHNA, CDR2 YNFKEQ. The ends were cut back, 6 bases at V and 0 bases at J, with 12 bases in the middle. The CDR3 loop spans 14 amino acids.

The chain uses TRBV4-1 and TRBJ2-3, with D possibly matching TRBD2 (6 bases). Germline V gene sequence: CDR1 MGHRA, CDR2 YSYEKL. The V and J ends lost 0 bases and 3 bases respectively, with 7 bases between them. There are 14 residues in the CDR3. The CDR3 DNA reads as TGCGCCAGCAGCCAAGAGGGAGGTACAGATACGCAGTATTTT. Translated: CASSQEGGTDTQYF.

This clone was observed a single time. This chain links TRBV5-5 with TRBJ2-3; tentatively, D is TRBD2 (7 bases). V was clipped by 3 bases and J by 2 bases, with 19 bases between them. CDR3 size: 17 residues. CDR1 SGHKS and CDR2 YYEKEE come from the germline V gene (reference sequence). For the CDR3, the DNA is TGTGCCAGCAGCTCAGTACAGGGAGGGGCGTACACAGATACGCAGTATTTT. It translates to CASSSVQGGAYTDTQYF. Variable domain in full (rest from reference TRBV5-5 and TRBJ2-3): DAGVTQSPTHLIKTRGQQVTLRCSPISGHKSVSWYQQVLGQGPQFIFQYYEKEERGRGNFPDRFSARQFPNYSSELNVNALLLGDSALYLCASSSVQGGAYTDTQYFGPGTRLTVL.

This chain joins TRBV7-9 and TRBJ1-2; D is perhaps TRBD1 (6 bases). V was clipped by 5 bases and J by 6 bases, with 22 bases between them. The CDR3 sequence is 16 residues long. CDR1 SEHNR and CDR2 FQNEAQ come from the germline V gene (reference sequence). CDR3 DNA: TGTGCCAGCAGCCCCACCCCGACAGACAGGAACGATGGCTACACCTTC. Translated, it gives CASSPTPTDRNDGYTF.

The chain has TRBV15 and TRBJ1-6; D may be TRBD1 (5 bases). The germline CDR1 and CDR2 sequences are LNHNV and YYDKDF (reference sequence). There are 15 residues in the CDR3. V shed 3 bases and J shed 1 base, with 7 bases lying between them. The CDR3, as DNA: TGTGCCACCAGCAGTACAGGATCCTATAATTCACCCCTCCACTTT. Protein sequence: CATSSTGSYNSPLHF.

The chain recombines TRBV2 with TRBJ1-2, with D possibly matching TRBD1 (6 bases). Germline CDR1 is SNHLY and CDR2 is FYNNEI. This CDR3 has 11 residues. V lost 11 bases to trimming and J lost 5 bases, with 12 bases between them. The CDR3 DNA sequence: TGTGCCGGACAGACAGCTTATGGCTACACCTTC. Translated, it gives CAGQTAYGYTF.

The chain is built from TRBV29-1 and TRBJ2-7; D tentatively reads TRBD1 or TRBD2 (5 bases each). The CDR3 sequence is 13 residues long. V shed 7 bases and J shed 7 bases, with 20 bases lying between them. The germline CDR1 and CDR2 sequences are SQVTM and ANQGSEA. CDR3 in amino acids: CSALPGSGREQYF. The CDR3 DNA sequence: TGCAGCGCACTTCCGGGGTCGGGACGTGAGCAGTACTTC.

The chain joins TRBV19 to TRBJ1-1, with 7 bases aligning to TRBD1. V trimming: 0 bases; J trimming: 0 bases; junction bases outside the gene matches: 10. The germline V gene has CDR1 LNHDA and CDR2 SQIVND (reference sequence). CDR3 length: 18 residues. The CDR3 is CASSIEPDREDLNTEAFF. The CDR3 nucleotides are TGTGCCAGTAGTATAGAACCCGACAGGGAGGATCTGAACACTGAAGCTTTCTTT.

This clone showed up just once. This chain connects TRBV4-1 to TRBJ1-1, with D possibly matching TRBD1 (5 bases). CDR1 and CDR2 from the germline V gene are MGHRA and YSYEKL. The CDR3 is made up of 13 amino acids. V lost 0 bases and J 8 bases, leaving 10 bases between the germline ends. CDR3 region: CASSQERGGEAFF. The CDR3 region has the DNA TGCGCCAGCAGCCAAGAGAGGGGAGGGGAAGCTTTCTTT.

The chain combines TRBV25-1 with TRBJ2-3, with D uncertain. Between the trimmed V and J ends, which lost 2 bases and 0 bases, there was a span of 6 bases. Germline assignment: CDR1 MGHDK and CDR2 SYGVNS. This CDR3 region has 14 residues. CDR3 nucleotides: TGTGCCAGCAGTGAAAGTATCAGCACAGATACGCAGTATTTT. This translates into CASSESISTDTQYF.

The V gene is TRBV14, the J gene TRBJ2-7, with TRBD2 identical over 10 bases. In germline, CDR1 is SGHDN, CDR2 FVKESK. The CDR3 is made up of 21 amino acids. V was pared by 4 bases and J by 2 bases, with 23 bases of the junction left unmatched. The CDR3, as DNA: TGTGCCAGCAGCCCCCATACGCAACTAGCGGGGAAGCAAAACTCAGCCTACGAGCAGTACTTC. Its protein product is CASSPHTQLAGKQNSAYEQYF.

This CDR3 reads CASCLAGGTDTQYF. The CDR3 DNA follows: TGTGCCAGCTGTCTAGCGGGGGGAACAGATACGCAGTATTTT. The V call is TRBV6-5, the J call TRBJ2-3; 11 bases map to TRBD2. Germline V CDR1 and CDR2: MNHEY, SVGAGI. The CDR3 spans 14 residues. The trim removed 8 bases at V and 3 bases at J, leaving 4 bases unmatched.

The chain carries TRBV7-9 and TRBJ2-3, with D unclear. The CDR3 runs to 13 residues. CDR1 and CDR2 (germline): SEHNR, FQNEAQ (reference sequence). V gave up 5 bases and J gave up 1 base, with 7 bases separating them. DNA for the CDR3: TGTGCCAGCAGCCCATATCGCACAGATACGCAGTATTTT. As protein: CASSPYRTDTQYF.

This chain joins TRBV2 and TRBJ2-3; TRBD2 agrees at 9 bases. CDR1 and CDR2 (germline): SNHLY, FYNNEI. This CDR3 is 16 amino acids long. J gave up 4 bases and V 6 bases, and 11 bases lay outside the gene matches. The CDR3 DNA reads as TGTGCCAGCAGCGGGCCTAGCGGGGCCGGGGCAGATACGCAGTATTTT. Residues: CASSGPSGAGADTQYF.

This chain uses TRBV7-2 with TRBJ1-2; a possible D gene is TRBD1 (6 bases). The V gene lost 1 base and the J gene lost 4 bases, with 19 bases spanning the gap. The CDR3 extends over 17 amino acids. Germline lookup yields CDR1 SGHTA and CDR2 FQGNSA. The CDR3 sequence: CASSLGRWTEGGYGYTF. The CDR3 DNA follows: TGTGCCAGCAGCTTAGGGCGATGGACAGAAGGAGGCTATGGCTACACCTTC.